These 26 T cell receptor beta chains were all obtained from the same sample, sequenced in a study of shared T cell receptors in the human thymus (dated by TCRdb to 2020 to 2023). The library was generated by the immunoSEQ multiplex PCR assay. The immuneACCESS repertoire file appears here via TCRdb, limited to in-frame rearrangements. These files lack a portion of the clones; in checked studies, under half of the deficit traces to unresolved V genes, and the cause of the others is not known. For this sample there are hundreds of thousands of clones; roughly 94% appear just once. The ten biggest clones cover around 0.018% of the sample. The sample taken for sequencing was thymocytes. The receptors originated from a human donor.

The chain is built from TRBV9 and TRBJ2-7; 8 nucleotides match TRBD1. This CDR3 comprises 18 residues. CDR1 SGDLS and CDR2 YYNGEE come from the germline V gene. Trimming cost V 0 bases and J 3 bases; bases outside gene matches: 14. The DNA for the CDR3 is TGTGCCAGCAGCGTAGACAGGGGCGGCAGGACAGGGCACTACGAGCAGTACTTC. It translates to CASSVDRGGRTGHYEQYF. The complete variable domain, with remaining parts taken from reference TRBV9 and TRBJ2-7, reads DSGVTQTPKHLITATGQRVTLRCSPRSGDLSVYWYQQSLDQGLQFLIQYYNGEERAKGNILERFSAQQFPDLHSELNLSSLELGDSALYFCASSVDRGGRTGHYEQYFGPGTRLTVT.

This clone was detected only a few times. The chain employs TRBV7-2 and TRBJ2-7; D could derive from TRBD1 or TRBD2 (5 bases each). Germline V gene sequence: CDR1 SGHTA, CDR2 FQGNSA. V dropped 6 bases and J dropped 7 bases, with 22 bases sitting between them. This CDR3 comprises 15 residues. The CDR3 DNA reads TGTGCCAGCAGTACCAACGAGGGACCTCCGGGGGAGCAGTACTTC. Translating gives CASSTNEGPPGEQYF.

This chain connects TRBV11-2 to TRBJ2-7; 11 nucleotides align to TRBD1. The CDR3 spans 16 residues. V was pared by 7 bases and J by 2 bases, with 10 bases of the junction left unmatched. Germline-derived CDR1 and CDR2 are SGHAT and FQNNGV. The CDR3 sequence: CASTPGQGGVTYEQYF. CDR3 nucleotide sequence: TGTGCCAGCACCCCGGGACAGGGGGGAGTAACCTACGAGCAGTACTTC.

This clone was detected once. CDR3: CASSLEGNPGANVLTF. The CDR3 bases are TGTGCCAGCAGCTTGGAAGGGAACCCTGGGGCCAACGTCCTGACTTTC. The chain recombines TRBV5-4 with TRBJ2-6; D unclear. The CDR3 has 16 residues. V was clipped by 0 bases and J by 2 bases, with 9 bases between them. Germline V CDR1 and CDR2: SGHNT, YYREEE (reference sequence). The full variable domain, its missing parts supplied by reference TRBV5-4 and TRBJ2-6, is ETGVTQSPTHLIKTRGQQVTLRCSSQSGHNTVSWYQQALGQGPQFIFQYYREEENGRGNFPPRFSGLQFPNYSSELNVNALELDDSALYLCASSLEGNPGANVLTFGAGSRLTVL.

The V and J genes are TRBV18 and TRBJ2-5, with D unclear. Germline values: CDR1 KGHSH, CDR2 LQKENI. This CDR3 spans 14 amino acids. Trimming took 0 bases from V and 4 from J, leaving 9 bases between them. CDR3 sequence reads: CASSPPRDGETQYF. The CDR3 bases are TGTGCCAGCTCACCACCAAGGGATGGAGAGACCCAGTACTTC. The full variable domain, in which reference TRBV18 and TRBJ2-5 provide the parts outside the CDR3, is NAGVMQNPRHLVRRRGQEARLRCSPMKGHSHVYWYRQLPEEGLKFMVYLQKENIIDESGMPKERFSAEFPKEGPSILRIQQVVRGDSAAYFCASSPPRDGETQYFGPGTRLLVL.

This sequence joins TRBV28 and TRBJ2-7; D is ambiguous. The germline CDR1 and CDR2 sequences are MDHEN and SYDVKM. V dropped 5 bases and J dropped 0 bases, with 14 bases sitting between them. CDR3 length: 15 residues. Written as DNA, the CDR3 is TGTGCCAGCAGTCACGGTTGGGCACGCTCCTACGAGCAGTACTTC. It codes for CASSHGWARSYEQYF.

On this clone: Within the sample, other DNA sequences also encode this same CDR3. V usage is TRBV7-9 and J usage is TRBJ1-1, with D unresolved. The germline V gene encodes CDR1 SEHNR and CDR2 FQNEAQ (reference sequence). V was trimmed by 1 base and J by 4 bases, leaving 1 base between them. This CDR3 region has 11 residues. CDR3 sequence (DNA): TGTGCCAGCAGCTTAGGCACTGAAGCTTTCTTT. Encoded protein: CASSLGTEAFF.

This clone was detected only once. The chain links TRBV14 to TRBJ1-2; 9 nucleotides agree with TRBD1. The CDR3 length is 13 residues. V gave up 2 bases and J gave up 6 bases; unmatched junction bases: 1. Germline CDR1 SGHDN, CDR2 FVKESK. The CDR3 DNA sequence: TGTGCCAGCAGCCAATACAGGGGGCATGGCTACACCTTC. It translates to CASSQYRGHGYTF.

The genes are TRBV18 and TRBJ1-1; possible D gene TRBD1, 6 bases. Between the trimmed V and J ends, which lost 2 bases and 5 bases, there was a span of 12 bases. CDR1 and CDR2 (germline): KGHSH, LQKENI. The CDR3 consists of 14 residues. The CDR3 sequence: CASSPGGSGTEAFF. The CDR3, as DNA: TGTGCCAGCTCACCAGGGGGCAGTGGAACTGAAGCTTTCTTT.

CDR3 amino acids: CASSGPGPVGEQYF. The CDR3 region has the DNA TGTGCCAGCAGCGGGCCCGGACCGGTTGGCGAGCAGTACTTC. The V call is TRBV9, the J call TRBJ2-7; D not certain. V dropped 3 bases and J dropped 6 bases, with 16 bases sitting between them. Germline CDR1 SGDLS, CDR2 YYNGEE. The CDR3 length is 14 residues.

This chain links TRBV28 with TRBJ2-7, with 7 positions matching TRBD1. This CDR3 comprises 15 residues. Germline V gene lookup returns CDR1 MDHEN and CDR2 SYDVKM. V gave up 5 bases and J gave up 5 bases; unmatched junction bases: 12. In nucleotides, the CDR3 is TGTGCCAGCAGTACCGCCAGACAGGGTCTCCACGAGCAGTACTTC. Translating gives CASSTARQGLHEQYF.

In its sample, this clone was seen a few times. V and J are TRBV4-1 and TRBJ2-2; 8 bases map to TRBD2. Trimming took 0 bases from V and 1 from J; bases not matched to a gene: 10. Germline CDR1 and CDR2: MGHRA and YSYEKL. This CDR3 comprises 19 residues. This chain's CDR3 is CASSQDQYATSENTGELFF. CDR3 sequence (DNA): TGCGCCAGCAGCCAAGATCAATACGCGACTAGCGAGAACACCGGGGAGCTGTTTTTT.

This clone was seen just once. The V gene is TRBV5-6, the J gene TRBJ1-2; maybe TRBD1 (6 bases). This CDR3 comprises 17 residues. Germline loops: CDR1 SGHDT, CDR2 YYEEEE. Deletions cut 3 bases from V and 4 bases from J, with 22 bases between. The CDR3 reads CASSSNKEDRSSYGYTF. The CDR3 DNA reads TGTGCCAGCAGCTCGAATAAGGAAGACAGGTCCTCCTATGGCTACACCTTC.

V is TRBV7-5 and J is TRBJ1-2; the table's D call, TRBD1, was not checked against the DNA. TRBV7-5 has pseudogene status. This CDR3 is built from 15 residues. CDR3 in DNA: TGTGTCAGAAGCCCGAGACAGGGGGCGAACTATGGCTACACCTTC. It yields the protein CVRSPRQGANYGYTF.

V and J are TRBV6-5 and TRBJ2-1; 10 bases fit TRBD1. This CDR3 spans 15 amino acids. Germline trimming cut 5 bases from V and 6 bases from J; bases unmatched to any gene: 7. The germline gives CDR1 MNHEY, CDR2 SVGAGI. The CDR3 is CASSHGWTGGNEQFF. The CDR3 DNA is TGTGCCAGCAGTCACGGGTGGACAGGGGGCAATGAGCAGTTCTTC.

V is TRBV7-9 and J is TRBJ2-3; tentative D call: TRBD2 (5 bases). Germline-derived CDR1 and CDR2 are SEHNR and FQNEAQ (reference sequence). Between the trimmed V and J ends, which lost 3 bases and 0 bases, there was a span of 19 bases. The CDR3 is 18 amino acids. CDR3 in amino acids: CASSFKAATLFSTDTQYF. CDR3 nucleotides: TGTGCCAGCAGCTTCAAAGCGGCAACCTTGTTTAGCACAGATACGCAGTATTTT.

The gene calls are TRBV18 and TRBJ2-5; D ambiguous. Deletions cut 2 bases from V and 1 base from J, with 14 bases between. Germline V CDR1 and CDR2: KGHSH, LQKENI. The CDR3 length is 16 residues. The chain's CDR3 is CASSPRKTVLQETQYF. The CDR3 DNA sequence: TGTGCCAGCTCACCAAGGAAAACCGTTCTCCAAGAGACCCAGTACTTC.

The chain carries TRBV27 and TRBJ1-5, with TRBD1 matching over 10 bases. In germline, CDR1 is MNHEY, CDR2 SMNVEV (reference sequence). With 5 bases clipped from V and 0 bases from J, the junction kept 4 bases outside the gene matches. The CDR3 consists of 16 residues. As DNA, the CDR3 is TGTGCCAGCAGTCCGACAGGGGGCGATAGCAATCAGCCCCAGCATTTT. Its protein is CASSPTGGDSNQPQHF.

The chain links TRBV4-3 to TRBJ2-1; 9 bases are a match to TRBD2. Germline CDR1 LGHNA, CDR2 YSLEER. The V segment lost 4 bases and the J segment 4 bases; nucleotides outside the gene matches: 14. The CDR3 extends over 18 amino acids. DNA of the CDR3: TGCGCCAGCAGCCGGCCGGGATGCTATGCGGGAGGGTACAATGAGCAGTTCTTC. Amino acids: CASSRPGCYAGGYNEQFF.

CDR3 nucleotides: TGTGCCAGCACCTTCGGGGGCAAAAACATTCAGTACTTC. Translated, it gives CASTFGGKNIQYF. The rearrangement joins TRBV28 to TRBJ2-4; D might be TRBD2 (6 bases). The V and J ends lost 7 bases and 3 bases respectively, with 10 bases between them. The germline gives CDR1 MDHEN, CDR2 SYDVKM. The CDR3 consists of 13 residues.

This chain uses TRBV28 with TRBJ2-1, with D perhaps TRBD1 (5 bases). Trimming left V 6 bases short and J 4 bases short, with 13 bases between. The CDR3 runs to 14 residues. Per the germline V gene, CDR1 is MDHEN and CDR2 is SYDVKM. The DNA for the CDR3 is TGTGCCAGCAGCTATGGACAAAAATACAATGAGCAGTTCTTC. As protein: CASSYGQKYNEQFF. The whole variable domain, filled in from reference TRBV28 and TRBJ2-1, reads DVKVTQSSRYLVKRTGEKVFLECVQDMDHENMFWYRQDPGLGLRLIYFSYDVKMKEKGDIPEGYSVSREKKERFSLILESASTNQTSMYLCASSYGQKYNEQFFGPGTRLTVL.

This chain uses TRBV27 with TRBJ1-1, with a tentative D call TRBD1 (5 bases). Trimming took 6 bases from V and 0 from J, leaving 11 bases between them. The CDR3 runs to 14 residues. Germline V gene sequence: CDR1 MNHEY, CDR2 SMNVEV (reference sequence). CDR3 loop: CASRGGRLNTEAFF. In DNA, the CDR3 is TGTGCCAGCAGGGGGGGACGGCTGAACACTGAAGCTTTCTTT.

The table lists this clone with a count of one. This sequence joins TRBV6-5 and TRBJ1-1; no firm D call. This CDR3 has 12 residues. CDR1 and CDR2 (germline): MNHEY, SVGAGI. V gave up 6 bases and J gave up 4 bases, with 9 bases separating them. CDR3 nucleotide sequence: TGTGCCAGCAGACCCCTTGCCACTGAAGCTTTCTTT. This gives the protein CASRPLATEAFF.

This clone occurred once. A read error may produce the germline difference seen at one junction end. The chain is built from TRBV29-1 and TRBJ2-7; the match to TRBD1 covers 9 bases. The CDR3 has 13 residues. Germline V gene lookup returns CDR1 SQVTM and CDR2 ANQGSEA. This CDR3 reads CSVEGQGTHEQYF. CDR3 in DNA: TGCAGCGTCGAAGGACAGGGGACCCACGAGCAGTACTTC.

The chain recombines TRBV7-2 with TRBJ1-2, with TRBD1 matching over 9 bases. The CDR3 has 17 amino acids. CDR1 SGHTA and CDR2 FQGNSA come from the germline V gene. The V and J ends lost 5 bases and 2 bases, in that order; junction bases with no gene match: 12. CDR3 protein: CASSPRRDRDLNYGYTF. DNA for the CDR3: TGTGCCAGCAGCCCAAGGCGGGACAGGGATTTGAACTATGGCTACACCTTC.

The genes are TRBV19 and TRBJ2-1, with 13 bases matching TRBD2. Germline CDR1 LNHDA, CDR2 SQIVND (reference sequence). The CDR3 loop spans 17 amino acids. Germline trimming cut 4 bases from V and 5 bases from J; bases unmatched to any gene: 8. CDR3 residues: CASSTRTSGGKNNEQFF. The CDR3 nucleotides are TGTGCCAGTAGTACCCGGACTAGCGGGGGTAAGAACAATGAGCAGTTCTTC. Full variable domain (rest looked up from reference TRBV19 and TRBJ2-1): DGGITQSPKYLFRKEGQNVTLSCEQNLNHDAMYWYRQDPGQGLRLIYYSQIVNDFQKGDIAEGYSVSREKKESFPLTVTSAQKNPTAFYLCASSTRTSGGKNNEQFFGPGTRLTVL.